Listed here is a single TCR beta chain. Its specific antigen is unknown. No much larger clonotype is one base removed from it; base qualities were not supplied. The germline V gene (reference sequence) yields SGHNT for CDR1 and YYREEE for CDR2. Including cysteine and phenylalanine, the CDR3 has 16 amino acids. Only the CDR3 DNA stays, 48 bases, in frame from base 1. The germline V and J ends show losses of 4 bases and 6 bases respectively, and no gene match explains 8 bases of the junction. TCRbeta CDR3 regions were amplified from genomic DNA using the immunoSEQ Assay, a bias-controlled multiplex PCR. The source study handled its data this way. The number of nucleated cells in each sample was estimated by amplification of reference gene primers within the assay. To quantify the absolute abundance of each unique TCRbeta CDR3 rearrangement, sequence reads were collapsed and filtered. For each sample, productive Simpson clonality was calculated as the square root of Simpson's diversity index across productive rearrangements. TCRdb re-hosts the immuneACCESS table, in-frame sequences only. Its copies lack some clones; in the studies checked, an unresolved V gene accounts for under half of them, and the cause for the rest is not known. V, J and clone size reflect that table, while D and trimming were determined from the DNA. The sample records roughly 100,000 clones, 85% to 90% of which are singletons. The ten most abundant clones make up approximately 5% of the sample.

These data are taken from a study of blood T cell repertoires in COVID-19 (dated by TCRdb to 2018 to 2020). Study-wide context: The collaborator samples originated in the United States, Italy and Spain and spanned the acute and convalescent phases of COVID-19. The prospective study material was composed of cDNA or gDNA derived from T cells, B-cell-depleted T cells, or PBMCs. The dataset comprised deeply sampled blood TCRbeta repertoires from subjects exposed to, actively infected with, or recovered from COVID-19. The repertoires were made available in a free public database intended to serve as a resource for research on the immune response to SARS-CoV-2. The samples were drawn from the first 160 participants of the ongoing ImmuneRACE study and from some 1,300 subjects provided by 6 global collaborators. The sample metadata nearly always contained a de-identified subject ID, COVID-19 status, age in years and sex. Where HLA class I and class II types were available, the types were taken from metadata supplied by the sample provider, not from assay-based typing. Study-wide conclusions, independent of this receptor: Clinical and demographic metadata were provided uncurated, with the amount varying by source and participant.

Whole blood was collected in K2EDTA tubes by collaborating institutions according to the institutions' own protocols. For TCRbeta analysis, collaborators shipped samples in one of three forms: frozen whole blood, isolated PBMCs, or DNA extracted from either of those sample types. Sample: peripheral blood. This clonotype was sampled from a human donor in a cohort sampled during active COVID-19. The chain is made from TRBV5-4 and TRBJ2-3; the central 13 bases match TRBD2. The base sequence is TGTGCCAGCAGCGCCCCCGGGACTAGCGGGATTGATACGCAGTATTTT. Translated, it gives CASSAPGTSGIDTQYF. The CDR3, completed at both ends by the reference TRBV5-4 and TRBJ2-3 genes, gives the full variable domain ETGVTQSPTHLIKTRGQQVTLRCSSQSGHNTVSWYQQALGQGPQFIFQYYREEENGRGNFPPRFSGLQFPNYSSELNVNALELDDSALYLCASSAPGTSGIDTQYFGPGTRLTVL.